Listed here are 29 T cell receptor beta chains from one sample, sequenced in a study of blood T cell repertoires in COVID-19. Sequencing used immunoSEQ multiplex PCR; TCRdb keeps in-frame clones, though not all of them. This sample has fewer than 500,000 clones; 80% to 90% occur once, and the top ten carry approximately 1.4%. The material sequenced was peripheral blood. The source of these receptors is a woman aged 25-40 years with active or convalescent COVID-19.

This rearrangement joins TRBV19 to TRBJ1-5, with 8 bases fitting TRBD1. The junction had 12 bases not matched to a gene; V was cut back by 6 bases and J by 11 bases. This CDR3 comprises 14 residues. From germline, CDR1 is LNHDA and CDR2 SQIVND (reference sequence). Written as DNA, the CDR3 is TGTGCCAGTAGGGGACAGGCACGGCGGGAGACCCAGCATTTT. It translates to CASRGQARRETQHF.

V is TRBV5-6 and J is TRBJ1-6; maybe TRBD1 (6 bases). Germline values: CDR1 SGHDT, CDR2 YYEEEE. The CDR3 runs 13 residues. V lost 3 bases and J 7 bases, leaving 8 bases between the germline ends. DNA for the CDR3: TGTGCCAGCAGCTCCGGACAGAATTCACCCCTCCACTTT. Its protein is CASSSGQNSPLHF.

The chain employs TRBV9 and TRBJ2-2, with a weak D call TRBD2 (6 bases). This CDR3 has 16 residues. The germline V and J ends were trimmed by 3 bases and 0 bases, with 12 bases remaining between them. CDR1 is SGDLS and CDR2 is YYNGEE in the germline V gene. The CDR3 region is CASSAGDPANTGELFF. The CDR3 nucleotides read TGTGCCAGCAGCGCGGGGGACCCCGCGAACACCGGGGAGCTGTTTTTT.

This chain joins TRBV14 and TRBJ2-1; 16 positions match TRBD2. The ends lost 5 bases at V and 5 bases at J; junction bases unmatched: 6. The CDR3 covers 17 residues. The germline gives CDR1 SGHDN, CDR2 FVKESK. The CDR3 DNA is TGTGCCAGCAGCGGGACTAGCGGGAGGGCCATCCACAATGAGCAGTTCTTC. Its translation is CASSGTSGRAIHNEQFF.

The rearrangement uses TRBV18 and TRBJ1-3; the D is unclear. Germline assignment: CDR1 KGHSH and CDR2 LQKENI. Trimming shortened V by 2 bases and J by 0 bases, and 8 bases separated the two germline ends. The CDR3 has 15 residues. CDR3 in amino acids: CASSPELYSGNTIYF. CDR3 bases: TGTGCCAGCTCACCAGAGCTCTACTCTGGAAACACCATATATTTT.

The chain joins TRBV12-3 or TRBV12-4 to TRBJ1-1; the D gene is possibly TRBD1 (5 bases). The V end was cut by 8 bases, the J end by 0 bases, with 10 bases between. The CDR3 is 13 amino acids. CDR3 nucleotide sequence: TGTGCCAGCCCGGACACCGTGAACACTGAAGCTTTCTTT. Its translation: CASPDTVNTEAFF.

The rearrangement uses TRBV23-1 and TRBJ2-4; 7 positions agree with TRBD2. TRBV23-1 is noted as an ORF with a role that remains uncertain. CDR3 length equals 16 residues. Trimming took 2 bases from V and 4 from J; bases not matched to a gene: 8. CDR3 DNA sequence: TGCGCCAGCAGTCAAGAGTGGCTAGCGGTAAAAAACATTCAGTACTTC. Translation gives CASSQEWLAVKNIQYF.

This chain links TRBV7-9 with TRBJ2-7, with a weak D call TRBD2 (6 bases). V lost 6 bases to trimming and J lost 4 bases, with 22 bases between them. Germline V gives CDR1 SEHNR, CDR2 FQNEAQ (reference sequence). This CDR3 has 16 amino acids. Here the CDR3 reads CASSSGPVPRGYEQYF. CDR3 coding DNA: TGTGCCAGCAGTTCCGGGCCAGTTCCTCGGGGGTACGAGCAGTACTTC.

V is TRBV2 and J is TRBJ2-3, with D unresolved. Trimming removed 4 bases from V and 0 bases from J, with 2 bases in between. Germline V gene lookup returns CDR1 SNHLY and CDR2 FYNNEI. The CDR3 runs 12 residues. For the CDR3, the DNA is TGTGCCAGCAGTGCAAGCACAGATACGCAGTATTTT. Translation: CASSASTDTQYF.

The chain is built from TRBV2 and TRBJ2-7; 9 bases line up with TRBD2. CDR1 is SNHLY and CDR2 is FYNNEI in the germline V gene. This CDR3 spans 15 amino acids. V lost 4 bases and J lost 2; bases outside the gene matches: 6. The CDR3, as DNA: TGTGCCAGCAGTGCTGCAGCGGGAGGTACCTACGAGCAGTACTTC. Amino acid sequence: CASSAAAGGTYEQYF.

The chain recombines TRBV18 with TRBJ2-4, with unresolved D. Trimming stripped 2 bases from V and 7 bases from J, with 12 bases between. This CDR3 is 14 amino acids long. Germline CDR1 KGHSH, CDR2 LQKENI. The CDR3 coding sequence is TGTGCCAGCTCACCAGTACCCCCCTATAACATTCAGTACTTC. It specifies CASSPVPPYNIQYF.

This clone was observed a handful of times. The rearrangement links TRBV7-9 to TRBJ2-7; tentatively, D is TRBD1 (5 bases). Germline V lookup: CDR1 SEHNR, CDR2 FQNEAQ (reference sequence). V gave up 3 bases and J gave up 2 bases, with 26 bases separating them. The CDR3 has 19 residues. CDR3 DNA: TGTGCCAGCAGCTTTTATCAGACGGAAAGAACAGGTCGCCCCTACGAGCAGTACTTC. Amino acids: CASSFYQTERTGRPYEQYF.

The chain joins TRBV27 to TRBJ1-2, with a possible D match to TRBD1 (6 bases). Trimming took 6 bases from V and 4 from J, leaving 15 bases between them. The germline V gene has CDR1 MNHEY and CDR2 SMNVEV (reference sequence). The CDR3 has 14 residues. CDR3 bases: TGTGCCAGCAGCGGGGGGCGCGACGGCTATGGCTACACCTTC. This translates into CASSGGRDGYGYTF.

With regard to this clone: Other DNA sequences in this sample translate to the same CDR3. The rearrangement uses TRBV29-1 and TRBJ2-3, with 7 bases matching TRBD2. The germline CDR1 and CDR2 sequences are SQVTM and ANQGSEA. The CDR3 totals 11 residues. V gave up 6 bases and J gave up 3 bases; unmatched junction bases: 0. CDR3 residues: CSVGGTDTQYF. The CDR3 coding sequence is TGCAGCGTCGGGGGGACAGATACGCAGTATTTT.

The chain is built from TRBV6-5 and TRBJ1-1; D uncertain. The CDR3 is 15 residues long. Germline assignment: CDR1 MNHEY and CDR2 SVGAGI. V lost 10 bases, J lost 1 base, and 19 bases lay in between. CDR3 sequence: CATALRIGRNTEAFF. The CDR3 DNA follows: TGTGCCACCGCTTTACGAATCGGGAGGAACACTGAAGCTTTCTTT.

This clone has only a few counts. The rearrangement links TRBV6-5 to TRBJ1-5; 8 bases map to TRBD1. V lost 6 bases, J lost 9 bases, and 7 bases stayed unmatched. Germline V gene sequence: CDR1 MNHEY, CDR2 SVGAGI. This CDR3 spans 13 amino acids. CDR3 bases: TGTGCCAGCAGGGAGGACAGGGATCGGCCCCAGCATTTT. This codes for CASREDRDRPQHF.

The V call is TRBV4-1, the J call TRBJ1-1; 9 nucleotides line up with TRBD1. The CDR3 sequence is 16 residues long. Germline V CDR1 and CDR2: MGHRA, YSYEKL. The V gene end was trimmed by 5 bases and the J gene end by 3 bases; junction bases not matched to a gene: 10. The CDR3 is CASSLSRTGDDTEAFF. Here the CDR3 DNA reads TGCGCCAGCAGCTTATCTAGGACAGGGGACGACACTGAAGCTTTCTTT.

The chain couples TRBV30 to TRBJ1-1; TRBD1 might be the D (6 bases). V was shortened by 3 bases and J by 5 bases, with 13 bases between the two germline ends. The length of the CDR3 is 13 residues. From germline, CDR1 is GTSNPN and CDR2 SVGIG (reference sequence). CDR3 in DNA: TGTGCCTGGAGCCCGACAGGAGGTACTGAAGCTTTCTTT. Its protein product is CAWSPTGGTEAFF.

The V gene is TRBV5-4, the J gene TRBJ2-1, with TRBD2 matching over 8 bases. Per the germline V gene, CDR1 is SGHNT and CDR2 is YYREEE (reference sequence). The length of the CDR3 is 16 residues. V dropped 2 bases and J dropped 2; count of bases not matched to a gene: 6. The CDR3 DNA sequence: TGTGCCAGCAGCTTTTCTCCTAGCGGGCCCTACAATGAGCAGTTCTTC. Translated: CASSFSPSGPYNEQFF.

The chain joins TRBV19 to TRBJ1-1, with D unresolved. Germline CDR1 is LNHDA and CDR2 is SQIVND (reference sequence). This CDR3 region has 14 residues. The germline V and J ends were trimmed by 3 bases and 1 base, with 9 bases remaining between them. Here the CDR3 DNA reads TGTGCCAGTAGTATCCGGGCGGGGAACACTGAAGCTTTCTTT. Translation gives CASSIRAGNTEAFF.

The chain is built from TRBV19 and TRBJ1-5, with 8 nucleotides matching TRBD1. Germline V gene sequence: CDR1 LNHDA, CDR2 SQIVND (reference sequence). V trimming: 5 bases; J trimming: 7 bases; junction bases outside the gene matches: 7. The CDR3 has 14 amino acids. CDR3 loop: CASSAGQGRQPQHF. CDR3 DNA: TGTGCCAGTAGTGCCGGACAGGGTAGGCAGCCCCAGCATTTT.

V gene TRBV10-1 combines with J gene TRBJ2-1; D might be TRBD2 (5 bases). CDR1 and CDR2 from the germline V gene are WNHNN and SYGVQD (reference sequence). This CDR3 comprises 15 residues. V shed 2 bases and J shed 2 bases, with 10 bases lying between them. Here the CDR3 reads CASSEGRATYNEQFF. The CDR3 DNA reads TGCGCCAGCAGTGAGGGGCGGGCAACCTACAATGAGCAGTTCTTC.

The V call is TRBV18, the J call TRBJ2-7; 7 bases fit TRBD1. J was trimmed by 5 bases and V by 2 bases; bases with no gene match: 12. CDR3 length: 16 amino acids. Per germline, CDR1 KGHSH and CDR2 LQKENI. The CDR3 loop is CASSPSMTGSLNEQYF. CDR3 DNA sequence: TGTGCCAGCTCACCATCCATGACAGGGTCGTTAAACGAGCAGTACTTC.

This rearrangement joins TRBV12-3 or TRBV12-4 to TRBJ1-1; a weak D match, TRBD1 (6 bases). The V and J ends lost 8 bases and 4 bases respectively, with 11 bases between them. CDR3 length equals 12 residues. CDR3: CASVRGFTEAFF. In nucleotides, the CDR3 is TGTGCCAGCGTCAGGGGCTTCACTGAAGCTTTCTTT.

CDR3 in amino acids: CASSYSGGITEAFF. CDR3 DNA: TGTGCCAGCAGTTACTCCGGCGGAATCACTGAAGCTTTCTTT. The V and J genes are TRBV6-6 and TRBJ1-1; the D is unclear. CDR3 size: 14 residues. CDR1 and CDR2 (germline): MNHNY, SVGAGI (reference sequence). Trimming took off 0 bases at V and 4 bases at J, with 9 bases between the two ends.

The J gene is TRBJ1-5, the V gene TRBV6-1; no clear D. V dropped 3 bases and J dropped 7 bases, with 16 bases sitting between them. The germline gives CDR1 MNHNS, CDR2 SASEGT. This CDR3 is 15 amino acids long. CDR3 region: CASSEGDPLLQPQHF. The CDR3 DNA sequence: TGTGCCAGCAGTGAGGGAGACCCTCTACTACAGCCCCAGCATTTT.

The V gene is TRBV13, the J gene TRBJ2-3; unclear D gene. Between the trimmed V and J ends, which lost 2 bases and 4 bases, there was a span of 10 bases. Germline V CDR1 and CDR2: PRHDT, FYEKMQ (reference sequence). The CDR3 spans 14 residues. CDR3 loop: CASSLRELSDTQYF. The CDR3 region has the DNA TGTGCCAGCAGCTTAAGAGAGTTGTCAGATACGCAGTATTTT.

Comments on this clone: The identical CDR3 is also encoded by other nucleotide sequences in the sample. This chain uses TRBV7-7 with TRBJ1-1; D is unresolved. Germline values: CDR1 SSHAT, CDR2 FNYEAQ (reference sequence). Trimming removed 2 bases at V and 1 base at J, with 5 bases between. This CDR3 has 13 residues. CDR3 sequence: CASSLSKNTEAFF. The CDR3 coding sequence is TGTGCCAGCAGCTTAAGCAAGAACACTGAAGCTTTCTTT.

This sequence joins TRBV6-2 or TRBV6-3 and TRBJ2-7; 9 bases align to TRBD2. With V trimmed by 1 base and J by 4 bases, 5 bases remained unmatched. Germline V CDR1 and CDR2: MNHEY, SVGEGT. The CDR3 covers 15 residues. The CDR3 nucleotides read TGTGCCAGCAGTTACTATTACAGCGGGAGGTACGAGCAGTACTTC. This gives the protein CASSYYYSGRYEQYF.